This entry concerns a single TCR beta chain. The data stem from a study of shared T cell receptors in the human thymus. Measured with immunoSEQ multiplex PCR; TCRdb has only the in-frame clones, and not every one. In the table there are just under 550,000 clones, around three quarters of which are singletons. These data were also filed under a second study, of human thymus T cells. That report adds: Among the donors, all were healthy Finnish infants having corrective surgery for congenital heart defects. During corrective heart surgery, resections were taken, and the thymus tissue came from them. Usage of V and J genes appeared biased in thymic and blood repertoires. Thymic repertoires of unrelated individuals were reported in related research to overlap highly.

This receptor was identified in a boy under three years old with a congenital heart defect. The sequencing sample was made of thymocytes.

CDR3 residues: CASSEPTLGSYNEQFF. In nucleotides, the CDR3 is TGTGCCAGCAGTGAACCGACTCTCGGCTCCTACAATGAGCAGTTCTTC. V usage is TRBV6-1 and J usage is TRBJ2-1, with no clear D. Trimming stripped 2 bases from V and 0 bases from J, with 11 bases between. CDR1 is MNHNS, CDR2 SASEGT, per germline. The CDR3 sequence is 16 residues long.